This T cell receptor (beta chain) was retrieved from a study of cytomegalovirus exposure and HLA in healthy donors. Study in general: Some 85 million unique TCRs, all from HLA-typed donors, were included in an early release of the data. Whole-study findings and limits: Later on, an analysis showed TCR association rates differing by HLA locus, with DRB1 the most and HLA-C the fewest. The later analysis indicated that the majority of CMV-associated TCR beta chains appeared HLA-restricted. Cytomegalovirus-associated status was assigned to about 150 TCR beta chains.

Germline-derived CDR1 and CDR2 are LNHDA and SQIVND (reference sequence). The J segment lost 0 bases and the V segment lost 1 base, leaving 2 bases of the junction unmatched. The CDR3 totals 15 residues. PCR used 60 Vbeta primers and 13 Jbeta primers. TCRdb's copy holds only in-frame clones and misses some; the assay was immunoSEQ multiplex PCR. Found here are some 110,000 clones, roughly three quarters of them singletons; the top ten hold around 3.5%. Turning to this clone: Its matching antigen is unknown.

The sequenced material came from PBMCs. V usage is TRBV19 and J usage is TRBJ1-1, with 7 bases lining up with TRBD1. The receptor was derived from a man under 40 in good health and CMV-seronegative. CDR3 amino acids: CASSIGGQMNTEAFF. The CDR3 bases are TGTGCCAGTAGTATAGGGGGACAGATGAACACTGAAGCTTTCTTT. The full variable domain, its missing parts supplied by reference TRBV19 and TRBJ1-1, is DGGITQSPKYLFRKEGQNVTLSCEQNLNHDAMYWYRQDPGQGLRLIYYSQIVNDFQKGDIAEGYSVSREKKESFPLTVTSAQKNPTAFYLCASSIGGQMNTEAFFGQGTRLTVV.